These T cell receptor beta chains were read from a single sample in a study of control samples from healthy donors and cancer patients. Sequencing used immunoSEQ multiplex PCR; TCRdb keeps in-frame clones, though not all of them. The repertoire holds 130,000 or so clones, 80% to 95% seen once, with about 2.2% in the top ten. Material for sequencing was blood. These TCRs come from a woman aged 45-59 years in good health. Each CDR3 is given without its conserved first and last residue. Fields, in order: J gene, V gene, CDR3 protein.

>TRBJ2-7|TRBV10-3
AISEPGRSYEQY
>TRBJ1-4|TRBV5-1
ASSRSGPEKLF
>TRBJ2-5|TRBV3-1/TRBV3-2
ASSQGTGKGETQY
>TRBJ2-5|TRBV7-9
ASSRSTTGPGEETQY
>TRBJ1-2|TRBV20-1
SAGDSDGYT
>TRBJ2-5|TRBV2
ASSEDDISGTRGTQY
>TRBJ1-2|TRBV30
ALQPGREYGYT
>TRBJ1-1|TRBV11-3
ASSSGNTEAF
>TRBJ2-1|TRBV19
ASKASGKNEQF
>TRBJ1-2|TRBV5-4
ASSPGGGEGGYT
>TRBJ2-1|TRBV7-8
ASSSGRGQSYNEQF
>TRBJ2-7|TRBV3-1/TRBV3-2
ASSQISYEQY
>TRBJ1-5|TRBV12-2
ASRFGQSSNQPQH
>TRBJ1-2|TRBV24-1
ATSDYRQGARDYGYT